The 20 T cell receptor beta chains in this list originate from one sample, sequenced in a study of T-cell reconstitution after alpha-beta-depleted transplantation in children. For TCRbeta, the library was prepared with unique molecular identifiers. TCRdb reprocessed the PCR reads via MiXCR and lists one record per CDR3 protein. The sample contains 90,000 to 130,000 distinct CDR3 sequences, about 6.4% of which appear only once. This specimen consisted of PBMCs, mostly from graft donor cells, obtained 360 days after TCRalphabeta/CD19-depleted stem cell transplant. The receptor source for this set is a male patient between 2 and 10 years old who had a stem cell transplant for acute lymphoblastic leukemia, so the T cells may come from the graft donor.

This clonotype occurred a few times. This chain uses TRBV7-9 with TRBJ1-2; 7 nucleotides agree with TRBD1. With 6 bases clipped from V and 4 bases from J, the junction kept 14 bases outside the gene matches. Germline values: CDR1 SEHNR, CDR2 FQNEAQ (reference sequence). The CDR3 covers 16 residues. This chain's CDR3 is CASRRIPQQGPYGYTF. The CDR3 bases are TGTGCCAGCAGGAGGATACCTCAACAGGGGCCCTATGGCTACACCTTC.

Only a few counts were recorded for this clonotype. V and J are TRBV25-1 and TRBJ2-2, with TRBD1 as a possible D gene (5 bases). The length of the CDR3 is 14 residues. Germline V gene data show CDR1 as MGHDK and CDR2 as SYGVNS. The V and J ends lost 5 bases and 6 bases respectively, with 13 bases between them. CDR3 sequence: CASSRRARPGELFF. The DNA of the CDR3 is TGTGCCAGCAGTCGCAGGGCTAGGCCCGGGGAGCTGTTTTTT.

There are many counts of this clonotype. The chain employs TRBV25-1 and TRBJ1-1; D remains ambiguous. V was trimmed by 8 bases and J by 4 bases, leaving 5 bases between them. The germline V gene encodes CDR1 MGHDK and CDR2 SYGVNS. There are 10 residues in the CDR3. In DNA form, the CDR3 reads TGTGCCAGCTCGGGCACTGAAGCTTTCTTT. This encodes CASSGTEAFF.

V usage is TRBV11-1 and J usage is TRBJ2-1, with a possible D match to TRBD1 (5 bases). Trimming stripped 4 bases from V and 7 bases from J, with 20 bases between. CDR3 length: 16 residues. Germline values: CDR1 SGHAT, CDR2 FQDESV (reference sequence). DNA of the CDR3: TGTGCCAGCAGCTACTACAGGAACTCCCTACAAAATGAGCAGTTCTTC. As protein: CASSYYRNSLQNEQFF.

This clonotype occurred many times. The chain is built from TRBV6-5 and TRBJ2-4, with a tentative D call TRBD2 (6 bases). The germline V gene encodes CDR1 MNHEY and CDR2 SVGAGI. This CDR3 comprises 15 residues. The V and J ends lost 4 bases and 1 base respectively, with 11 bases between them. The CDR3 sequence is CASSLGGDAKNIQYF. CDR3 bases: TGTGCCAGCAGTTTGGGGGGAGACGCCAAAAACATTCAGTACTTC.

The sample holds many counts of this clonotype. This rearrangement joins TRBV6-2 or TRBV6-3 to TRBJ2-5; D is perhaps TRBD1 (5 bases). CDR3 size: 13 residues. V was pared by 6 bases and J by 1 base, with 9 bases between. The germline gives CDR1 MNHEY, CDR2 SVGEGT. Here the CDR3 reads CASSYRFQETQYF. The CDR3 DNA is TGTGCCAGCAGCTACAGGTTCCAAGAGACCCAGTACTTC.

This clonotype was counted ten times or more. The chain recombines TRBV28 with TRBJ2-2; either TRBD1 or TRBD2 may supply D (6 bases each). CDR3 size: 15 residues. From germline, CDR1 is MDHEN and CDR2 SYDVKM. The V end lost 3 bases, the J end lost 4 bases, and 12 bases lay between the germline ends. In DNA, the CDR3 is TGTGCCAGCAGTTTTCTGGGGGGCGGCACCGGGGAGCTGTTTTTT. The encoded protein is CASSFLGGGTGELFF.

This clonotype was seen ten or more times. The CDR3 is CASSYWTGGKETQYF. The CDR3 coding sequence is TGTGCCAGCAGTTACTGGACAGGGGGCAAAGAGACCCAGTACTTC. The rearrangement joins TRBV11-2 to TRBJ2-5, with 11 bases lining up with TRBD1. CDR3 size: 15 residues. V lost 6 bases, J lost 3 bases, and 6 bases stayed unmatched. The germline CDR1 and CDR2 sequences are SGHAT and FQNNGV. Full variable domain (remainder filled in from reference TRBV11-2 and TRBJ2-5): EAGVAQSPRYKIIEKRQSVAFWCNPISGHATLYWYQQILGQGPKLLIQFQNNGVVDDSQLPKDRFSAERLKGVDSTLKIQPAKLEDSAVYLCASSYWTGGKETQYFGPGTRLLVL.

This clonotype was counted a few times. The chain links TRBV6-2 or TRBV6-3 to TRBJ2-7; TRBD1 agrees at 8 bases. Germline lookup yields CDR1 MNHEY and CDR2 SVGEGT. After removal of 6 bases from V and 0 bases from J, the junction contained 7 bases not matched to a gene. This CDR3 has 15 amino acids. CDR3 DNA: TGTGCCAGCAGCTCCTCCAGGGGGCACTCCTACGAGCAGTACTTC. Translated: CASSSSRGHSYEQYF.

This clonotype was observed a few times. The V and J genes are TRBV7-6 and TRBJ2-5; 10 bases are a match to TRBD1. Germline V CDR1 and CDR2: SGHVS, FNYEAQ. The trim removed 5 bases at V and 5 bases at J, leaving 5 bases unmatched. This CDR3 comprises 14 residues. Written as DNA, the CDR3 is TGTGCCAGCAGCACCGACAGGGGGCTGGAGACCCAGTACTTC. This sequence encodes CASSTDRGLETQYF.

This clonotype occurred a few times. The chain links TRBV6-2 or TRBV6-3 to TRBJ1-1; D ambiguous. This CDR3 is built from 16 residues. Trimming took 4 bases from V and 0 from J, leaving 15 bases between them. Germline V gene sequence: CDR1 MNHEY, CDR2 SVGEGT. The CDR3 DNA reads as TGTGCCAGCAGTTCCCCTTTATGGAGGCTGAACACTGAAGCTTTCTTT. It codes for CASSSPLWRLNTEAFF.

In its sample, this clonotype was seen many times. The gene calls are TRBV12-3 or TRBV12-4 and TRBJ2-3; 11 nucleotides align to TRBD2. With 6 bases clipped from V and 9 bases from J, the junction kept 8 bases outside the gene matches. The CDR3 is 14 residues long. CDR3 bases: TGTGCCAGCAGAGGGACTAGCGGCCGGCAAACGCAGTATTTT. It is translated as CASRGTSGRQTQYF.

This chain uses TRBV9 with TRBJ1-3; D unclear. Germline V CDR1 and CDR2: SGDLS, YYNGEE. V dropped 5 bases and J dropped 0 bases, with 9 bases sitting between them. CDR3 size: 14 residues. CDR3 in amino acids: CASRDGFSGNTIYF. The DNA for the CDR3 is TGTGCCAGCAGAGACGGGTTCTCTGGAAACACCATATATTTT.

This chain uses TRBV10-3 with TRBJ2-3; D may be TRBD1 or TRBD2 (5 bases each). Deletions cut 6 bases from V and 0 bases from J, with 7 bases between. The CDR3 totals 13 residues. In germline, CDR1 is ENHRY, CDR2 SYGVKD. CDR3 nucleotides: TGTGCCATCAGCGGGGCTAGCACAGATACGCAGTATTTT. This sequence encodes CAISGASTDTQYF.

The chain combines TRBV4-2 with TRBJ1-1; D might be TRBD1 (6 bases). Trimming removed 1 base from V and 9 bases from J, with 12 bases in between. CDR1 and CDR2 (germline): LGHNA, YNFKEQ. This CDR3 spans 13 amino acids. The CDR3 is CASSQVGGSQAFF. As DNA, the CDR3 is TGTGCCAGCAGCCAAGTAGGGGGGTCACAAGCTTTCTTT.

This clonotype was counted between two and nine times. The chain has TRBV11-2 and TRBJ2-4, with TRBD2 as a possible D gene (5 bases). The CDR3 totals 16 residues. V dropped 2 bases and J dropped 0 bases, with 11 bases sitting between them. Germline V gene lookup returns CDR1 SGHAT and CDR2 FQNNGV. The CDR3 nucleotides read TGTGCCAGCAGCTTAACCGGAGGACTAGCCAAAAACATTCAGTACTTC. Residues: CASSLTGGLAKNIQYF. Supplemented by reference TRBV11-2 and TRBJ2-4, the full variable domain reads EAGVAQSPRYKIIEKRQSVAFWCNPISGHATLYWYQQILGQGPKLLIQFQNNGVVDDSQLPKDRFSAERLKGVDSTLKIQPAKLEDSAVYLCASSLTGGLAKNIQYFGAGTRLSVL.

The table lists this clonotype with a few counts. The chain is built from TRBV10-3 and TRBJ2-3; 7 bases line up with TRBD1. Trimming cost V 10 bases and J 3 bases; bases outside gene matches: 4. CDR1 ENHRY and CDR2 SYGVKD come from the germline V gene. CDR3 length equals 12 residues. The CDR3 bases are TGTGCCAGAGGGGGCGGAACAGATACGCAGTATTTT. As protein: CARGGGTDTQYF.

This clonotype was observed a handful of times. The rearrangement links TRBV28 to TRBJ2-3, with D possibly TRBD1 on 6 matching bases. The V end lost 6 bases, the J end lost 5 bases, and 21 bases lay between the germline ends. The germline gives CDR1 MDHEN, CDR2 SYDVKM. CDR3 length equals 16 residues. CDR3 amino acids: CASRVPPGHTEDTQYF. The DNA of the CDR3 is TGTGCCAGCAGAGTACCCCCGGGACATACTGAAGATACGCAGTATTTT.

This clonotype was counted ten times or more. The chain has TRBV7-9 and TRBJ2-1, with TRBD2 matching over 7 bases. The germline gives CDR1 SEHNR, CDR2 FQNEAQ (reference sequence). V gave up 5 bases and J gave up 0 bases; unmatched junction bases: 7. This CDR3 has 16 residues. CDR3 sequence (DNA): TGTGCCAGCAGCGTGGGACTATTCAGCTCCTACAATGAGCAGTTCTTC. Amino acid sequence: CASSVGLFSSYNEQFF.

This clonotype occurred many times. This rearrangement joins TRBV12-3 or TRBV12-4 to TRBJ2-7; D possibly corresponds to TRBD2 (7 bases). V was trimmed by 7 bases and J by 3 bases, leaving 19 bases between them. This CDR3 spans 15 amino acids. The CDR3 nucleotides are TGTGCCAGCATCGCGGGGGCAGGGGTGGACTACGAGCAGTACTTC. Translated: CASIAGAGVDYEQYF.